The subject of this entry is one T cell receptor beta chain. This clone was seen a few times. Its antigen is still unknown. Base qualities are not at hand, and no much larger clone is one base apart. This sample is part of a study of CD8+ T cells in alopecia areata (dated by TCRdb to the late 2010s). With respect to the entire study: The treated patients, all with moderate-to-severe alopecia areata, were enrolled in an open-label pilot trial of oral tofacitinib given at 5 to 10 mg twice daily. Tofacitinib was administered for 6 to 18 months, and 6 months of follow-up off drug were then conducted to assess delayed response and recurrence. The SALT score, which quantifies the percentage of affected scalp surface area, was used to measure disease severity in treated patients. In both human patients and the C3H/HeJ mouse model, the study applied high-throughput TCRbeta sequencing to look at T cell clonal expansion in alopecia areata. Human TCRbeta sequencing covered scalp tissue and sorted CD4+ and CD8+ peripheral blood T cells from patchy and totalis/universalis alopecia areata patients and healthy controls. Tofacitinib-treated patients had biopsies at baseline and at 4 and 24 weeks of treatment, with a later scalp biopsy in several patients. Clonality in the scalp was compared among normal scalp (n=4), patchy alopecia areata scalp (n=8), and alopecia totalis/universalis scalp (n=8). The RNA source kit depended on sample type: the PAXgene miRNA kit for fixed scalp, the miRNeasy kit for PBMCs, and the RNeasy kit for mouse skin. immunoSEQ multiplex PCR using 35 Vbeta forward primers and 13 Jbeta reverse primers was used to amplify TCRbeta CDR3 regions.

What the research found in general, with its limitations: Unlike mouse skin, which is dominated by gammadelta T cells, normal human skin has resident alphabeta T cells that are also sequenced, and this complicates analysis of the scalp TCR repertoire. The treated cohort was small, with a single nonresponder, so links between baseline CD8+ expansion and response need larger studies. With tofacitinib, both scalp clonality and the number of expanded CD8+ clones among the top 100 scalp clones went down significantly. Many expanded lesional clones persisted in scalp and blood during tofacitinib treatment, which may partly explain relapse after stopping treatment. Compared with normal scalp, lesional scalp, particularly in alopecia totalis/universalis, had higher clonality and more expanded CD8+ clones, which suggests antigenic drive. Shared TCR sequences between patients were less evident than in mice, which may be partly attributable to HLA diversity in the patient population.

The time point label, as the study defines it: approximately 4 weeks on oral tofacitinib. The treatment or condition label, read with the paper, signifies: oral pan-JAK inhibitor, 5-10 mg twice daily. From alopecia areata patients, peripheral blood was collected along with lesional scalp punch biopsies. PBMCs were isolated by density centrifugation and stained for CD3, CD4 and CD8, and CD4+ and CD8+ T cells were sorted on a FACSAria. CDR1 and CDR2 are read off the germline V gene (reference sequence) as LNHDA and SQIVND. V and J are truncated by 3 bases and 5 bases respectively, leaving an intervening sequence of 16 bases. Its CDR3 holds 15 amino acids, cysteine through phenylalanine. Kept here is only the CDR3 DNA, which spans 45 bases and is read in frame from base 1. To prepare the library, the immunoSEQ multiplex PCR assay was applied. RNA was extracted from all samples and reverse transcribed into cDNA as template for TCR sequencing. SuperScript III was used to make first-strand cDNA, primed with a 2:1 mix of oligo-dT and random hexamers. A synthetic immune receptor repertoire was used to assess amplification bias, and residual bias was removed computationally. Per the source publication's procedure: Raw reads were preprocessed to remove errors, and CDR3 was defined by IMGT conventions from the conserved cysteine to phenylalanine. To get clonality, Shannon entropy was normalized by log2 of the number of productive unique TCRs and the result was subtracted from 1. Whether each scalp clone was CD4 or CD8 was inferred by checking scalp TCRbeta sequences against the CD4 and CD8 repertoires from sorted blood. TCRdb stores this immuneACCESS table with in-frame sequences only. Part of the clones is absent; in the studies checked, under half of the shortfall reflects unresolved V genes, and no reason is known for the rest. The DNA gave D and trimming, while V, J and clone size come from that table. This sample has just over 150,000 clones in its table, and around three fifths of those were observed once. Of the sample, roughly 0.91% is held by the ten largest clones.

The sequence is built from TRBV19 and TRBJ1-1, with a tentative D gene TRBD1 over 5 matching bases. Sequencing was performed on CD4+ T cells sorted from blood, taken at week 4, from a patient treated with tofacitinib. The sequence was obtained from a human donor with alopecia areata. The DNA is TGTGCCAGTAGTATTCCCCGCCGGGGCCCGACTGAAGCTTTCTTT. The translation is CASSIPRRGPTEAFF.